The 7 T cell receptor beta chains in this list originate from one sample, sequenced in a study of Graves' ophthalmopathy and Graves' hyperthyroidism. RNA transcripts served as template for amplifying TCR beta CDR3 sequences. The workflow started with a first-round RT-PCR run with HTBI primers and then moved on to a second-round multiplex PCR. TCRdb re-called the multiplex PCR reads with MiXCR, one entry per CDR3 protein. The table lists around 400,000 distinct CDR3 sequences, about 16% of them singletons. The specimen sequenced was peripheral blood. The receptor set was obtained from a woman between 18 and 29 years old with Graves' ophthalmopathy.

The chain recombines TRBV27 with TRBJ2-2; D perhaps matches TRBD2 (5 bases). This CDR3 region has 16 residues. The V gene's germline CDR1 is MNHEY and CDR2 SMNVEV (reference sequence). V was clipped by 4 bases and J by 3 bases, with 15 bases between them. The CDR3 protein is CASSWTGSGYTGELFF. The CDR3 coding sequence is TGTGCCAGCAGTTGGACGGGGTCGGGTTACACCGGGGAGCTGTTTTTT.

This clonotype was picked up many times. CDR3 nucleotides: TGTGCCAGCAGCCCAGTTCGGGACACGCGTGGAGCTTTCTTT. Translation gives CASSPVRDTRGAFF. The chain uses TRBV7-8 and TRBJ1-1; D might be TRBD1 (6 bases). Germline V CDR1 and CDR2: SGHVS, FQNEAQ. Trimming pared 5 bases from V and 10 bases from J, leaving 20 bases between. This CDR3 region has 14 residues.

This clonotype has at least ten counts. This rearrangement joins TRBV27 to TRBJ2-5; TRBD1 might be the D (6 bases). Trimming took off 5 bases at V and 5 bases at J, with 18 bases between the two ends. This CDR3 is 15 amino acids long. CDR1 MNHEY and CDR2 SMNVEV come from the germline V gene (reference sequence). In nucleotides, the CDR3 is TGTGCCAGCAGTCCACAGTCGACAGGAGTTGAGACCCAGTACTTC. Translating it yields CASSPQSTGVETQYF.

This clonotype was counted at least ten times. The chain joins TRBV13 to TRBJ2-7; TRBD1 matches at 10 bases. This CDR3 contains 15 residues. Per the germline V gene, CDR1 is PRHDT and CDR2 is FYEKMQ (reference sequence). With 3 bases clipped from V and 7 bases from J, the junction kept 9 bases outside the gene matches. Here the CDR3 DNA reads TGTGCCAGCAGCTTCTCCGGGACAGGGGCAGAAGAGCAGTACTTC. This encodes CASSFSGTGAEEQYF.

In this sample, this clonotype turned up a few times. This chain joins TRBV4-3 and TRBJ2-2, with D tentatively TRBD1 (6 bases). The CDR3 contains 15 residues. Germline lookup yields CDR1 LGHNA and CDR2 YSLEER. The V gene lost 5 bases and the J gene lost 3 bases, with 13 bases spanning the gap. CDR3: CASSAHRVDTGELFF. CDR3 in DNA: TGCGCCAGCAGCGCCCACAGGGTGGACACCGGGGAGCTGTTTTTT.

The gene calls are TRBV6-2 or TRBV6-3 and TRBJ2-7; perhaps D is TRBD1 or TRBD2 (5 bases each). Germline V gene sequence: CDR1 MNHEY, CDR2 SVGEGT. Trimming cost V 11 bases and J 1 base, with 15 bases left between them. The CDR3 sequence is 13 residues long. The CDR3 bases are TGTGCCGGACGCCGGGACGGATCCTACGAGCAGTACTTC. It encodes CAGRRDGSYEQYF.

This clonotype was counted at least ten times. This rearrangement joins TRBV7-8 to TRBJ1-1, with no clear D. Germline V gives CDR1 SGHVS, CDR2 FQNEAQ. V was shortened by 0 bases and J by 1 base, with 9 bases between the two germline ends. The CDR3 runs 15 residues. In DNA form, the CDR3 reads TGTGCCAGCAGCTTAGCGCTACAGACGAACACTGAAGCTTTCTTT. Protein product: CASSLALQTNTEAFF.